This T cell receptor (beta chain) was profiled in a study of blood T cell repertoires in COVID-19. The wider study: COVID-19 samples, acute and convalescent, were from the United States, Italy and Spain. PBMCs, B-cell-depleted T cells, or T cells were the source of the cDNA or gDNA that made up the material.

Original data processing: Reference gene primers were amplified, and this amplification served to estimate nucleated cell counts. Clones were sequenced by immunoSEQ multiplex PCR, and TCRdb holds only the in-frame ones, with some missing. V and J calls and clone size are copied from that table; D and trimming were computed from the DNA. The sample records 59,000 or so clones, approximately 91% being singletons. The sample comprised peripheral blood. The receptor's source is a human donor in a cohort sampled during active COVID-19.

The CDR3 nucleotides read TGCGCCAGCAGTGTCGGGACAGCGATATCCCCATACATAGCTTTCTTT. Its translation is CASSVGTAISPYIAFF. The V gene is TRBV4-1, the J gene TRBJ1-1, with 7 bases aligning to TRBD1. This CDR3 has 16 amino acids. Germline assignment: CDR1 MGHRA and CDR2 YSYEKL. The V gene end was trimmed by 6 bases and the J gene end by 10 bases; junction bases not matched to a gene: 20.